This entry describes one TCR beta chain. Its antigen is as yet unknown. The data originate from a study of T-cell memory formation after mild COVID-19. Study information: Among the donors, TCR clusters were largely specific to each donor. Findings and caveats of the study: For contracting clones, CD4+ ones sat mainly in CM and EM, CD8+ in EMRA. Clones contracting across day 15 to 85 had a balanced CD4/CD8 profile; later expanding clones leaned CD4+.

The CDR3 is 16 amino acids. Germline assignment: CDR1 DFQATT and CDR2 SNEGSKA (reference sequence). V dropped 5 bases and J dropped 5; count of bases not matched to a gene: 15. Constant-segment-primed 5'RACE gave TCR alpha and TCR beta cDNA libraries with sample barcodes and UMIs. TCRdb used MiXCR to reprocess the 5' RACE reads, holding one entry per CDR3 protein. This sample has under 300,000 distinct CDR3 sequences, with about a sixth found just once. This chain links TRBV20-1 with TRBJ1-2, with TRBD1 identical over 9 bases. The sequence came from a man younger than 35 who had mild COVID-19 (a few samples of this study predate the infection). Cell type and time point are not known. Specimen: PBMCs or a T cell subset sorted from them (not recorded which). The chain's CDR3 is CSAGGPGTGSLYGYTF. CDR3 DNA sequence: TGCAGTGCTGGAGGGCCAGGGACAGGGAGTTTATATGGCTACACCTTC.